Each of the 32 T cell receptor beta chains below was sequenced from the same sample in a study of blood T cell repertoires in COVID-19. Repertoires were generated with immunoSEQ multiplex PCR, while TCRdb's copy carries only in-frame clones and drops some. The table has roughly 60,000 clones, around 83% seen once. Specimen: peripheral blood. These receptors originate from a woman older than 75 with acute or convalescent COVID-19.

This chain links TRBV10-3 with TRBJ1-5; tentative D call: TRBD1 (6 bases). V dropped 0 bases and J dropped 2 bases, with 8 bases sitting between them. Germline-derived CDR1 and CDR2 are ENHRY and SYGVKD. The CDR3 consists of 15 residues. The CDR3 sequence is CAISESGGRNQPQHF. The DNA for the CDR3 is TGTGCCATCAGTGAGTCAGGGGGTCGCAATCAGCCCCAGCATTTT.

The CDR3 DNA sequence: TGTGCCAGCAGCCCGGGACAGGAAGAGACCCAGTACTTC. Amino acids: CASSPGQEETQYF. The gene calls are TRBV6-4 and TRBJ2-5; 8 nucleotides agree with TRBD1. The CDR3 totals 13 residues. Germline-derived CDR1 and CDR2 are MRHNA and SNTAGT. V lost 6 bases and J lost 3; bases outside the gene matches: 3.

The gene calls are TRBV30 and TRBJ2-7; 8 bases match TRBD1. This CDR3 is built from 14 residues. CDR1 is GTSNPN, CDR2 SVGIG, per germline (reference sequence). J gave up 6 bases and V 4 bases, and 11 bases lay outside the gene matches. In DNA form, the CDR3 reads TGTGCCTGGACCCCGGGACAGGTTTTAAGCGAGCAGTACTTC. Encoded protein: CAWTPGQVLSEQYF. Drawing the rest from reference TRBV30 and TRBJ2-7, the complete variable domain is SQTIHQWPATLVQPVGSPLSLECTVEGTSNPNLYWYRQAAGRGLQLLFYSVGIGQISSEVPQNLSASRPQDRQFILSSKKLLLSDSGFYLCAWTPGQVLSEQYFGPGTRLTVT.

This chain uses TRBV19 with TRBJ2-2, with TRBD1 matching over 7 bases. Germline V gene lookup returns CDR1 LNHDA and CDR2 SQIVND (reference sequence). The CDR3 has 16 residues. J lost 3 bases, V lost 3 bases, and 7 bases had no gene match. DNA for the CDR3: TGTGCCAGTAGTATCCCGGTGGGACAGTACACCGGGGAGCTGTTTTTT. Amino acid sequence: CASSIPVGQYTGELFF.

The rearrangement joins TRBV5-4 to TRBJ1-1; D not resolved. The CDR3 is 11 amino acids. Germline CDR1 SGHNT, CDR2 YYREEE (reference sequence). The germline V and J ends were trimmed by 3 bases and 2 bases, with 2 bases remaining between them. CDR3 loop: CASSSNTEAFF. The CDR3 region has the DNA TGTGCCAGCAGCTCTAACACTGAAGCTTTCTTT.

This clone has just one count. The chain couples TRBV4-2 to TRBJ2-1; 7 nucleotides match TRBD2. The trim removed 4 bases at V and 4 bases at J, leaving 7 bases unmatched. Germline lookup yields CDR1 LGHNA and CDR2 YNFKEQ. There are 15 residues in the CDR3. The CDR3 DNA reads TGTGCCAGCAGCCGGTCCGGGACTATGTACAATGAGCAGTTCTTC. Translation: CASSRSGTMYNEQFF.

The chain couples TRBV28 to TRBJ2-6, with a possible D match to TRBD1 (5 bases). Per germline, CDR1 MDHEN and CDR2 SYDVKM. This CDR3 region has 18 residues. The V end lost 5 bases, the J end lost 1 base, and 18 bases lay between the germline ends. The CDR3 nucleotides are TGTGCCAGCAGTCTCCCCCTAGGCCCAGGGTCTGGGGCCAACGTCCTGACTTTC. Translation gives CASSLPLGPGSGANVLTF.

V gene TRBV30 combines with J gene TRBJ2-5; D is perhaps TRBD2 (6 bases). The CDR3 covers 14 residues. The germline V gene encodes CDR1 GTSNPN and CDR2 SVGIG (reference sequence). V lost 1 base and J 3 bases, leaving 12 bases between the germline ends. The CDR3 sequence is CAWSGTTSKETQYF. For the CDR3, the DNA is TGTGCCTGGAGTGGGACTACCTCCAAAGAGACCCAGTACTTC.

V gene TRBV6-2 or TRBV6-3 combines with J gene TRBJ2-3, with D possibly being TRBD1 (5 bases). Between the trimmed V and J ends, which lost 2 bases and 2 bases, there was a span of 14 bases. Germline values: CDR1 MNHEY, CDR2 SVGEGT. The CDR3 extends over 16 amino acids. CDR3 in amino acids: CASSYPTDTLTDTQYF. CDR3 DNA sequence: TGTGCCAGCAGTTACCCAACGGACACCCTCACAGATACGCAGTATTTT.

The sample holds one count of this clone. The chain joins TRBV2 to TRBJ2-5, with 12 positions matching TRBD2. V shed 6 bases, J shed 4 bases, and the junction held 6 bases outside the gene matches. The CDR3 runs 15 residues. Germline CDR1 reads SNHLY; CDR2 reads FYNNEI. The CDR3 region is CASSSTTSGGETQYF. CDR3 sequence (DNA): TGTGCCAGCAGCTCGACGACTAGCGGGGGAGAGACCCAGTACTTC.

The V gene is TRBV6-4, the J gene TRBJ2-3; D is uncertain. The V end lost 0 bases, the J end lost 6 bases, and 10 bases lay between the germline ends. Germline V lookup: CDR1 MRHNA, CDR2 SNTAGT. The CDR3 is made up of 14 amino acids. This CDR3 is CASSDSRILDTQYF. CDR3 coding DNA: TGTGCCAGCAGTGACTCGAGAATTCTTGATACGCAGTATTTT.

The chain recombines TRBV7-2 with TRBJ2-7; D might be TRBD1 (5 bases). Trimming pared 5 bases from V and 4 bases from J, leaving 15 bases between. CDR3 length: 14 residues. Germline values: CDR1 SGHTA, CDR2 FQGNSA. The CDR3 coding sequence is TGTGCCAGCAGCCTAGGCCAGGGCGAGTACGAGCAGTACTTC. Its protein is CASSLGQGEYEQYF.

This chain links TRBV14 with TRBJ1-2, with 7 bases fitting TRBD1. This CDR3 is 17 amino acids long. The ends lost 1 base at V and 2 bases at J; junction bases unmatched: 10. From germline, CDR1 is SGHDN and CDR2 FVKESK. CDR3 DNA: TGTGCCAGCAGCCAAGCCGGCAGGGGGAAGCTAAACTATGGCTACACCTTC. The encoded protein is CASSQAGRGKLNYGYTF.

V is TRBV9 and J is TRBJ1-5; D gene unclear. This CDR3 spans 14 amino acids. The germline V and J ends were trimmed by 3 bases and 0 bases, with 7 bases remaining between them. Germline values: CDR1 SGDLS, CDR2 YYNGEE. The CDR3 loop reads CASSGDTSNQPQHF. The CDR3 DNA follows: TGTGCCAGCAGCGGCGACACTAGCAATCAGCCCCAGCATTTT.

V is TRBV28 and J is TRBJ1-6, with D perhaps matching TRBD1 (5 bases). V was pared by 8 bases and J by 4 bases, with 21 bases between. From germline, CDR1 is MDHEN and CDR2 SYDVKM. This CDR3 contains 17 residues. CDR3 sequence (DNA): TGTGCCAGCTGTGGCAGGGCAGGGTCCCGTTATAATTCACCCCTCCACTTT. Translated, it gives CASCGRAGSRYNSPLHF.

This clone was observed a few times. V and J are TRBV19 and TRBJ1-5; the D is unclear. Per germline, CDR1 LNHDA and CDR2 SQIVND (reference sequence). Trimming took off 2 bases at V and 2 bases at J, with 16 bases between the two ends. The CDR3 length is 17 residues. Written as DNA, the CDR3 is TGTGCCAGTAGTATACCGGCGGCGTTGGATGGCAATCAGCCCCAGCATTTT. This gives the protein CASSIPAALDGNQPQHF.

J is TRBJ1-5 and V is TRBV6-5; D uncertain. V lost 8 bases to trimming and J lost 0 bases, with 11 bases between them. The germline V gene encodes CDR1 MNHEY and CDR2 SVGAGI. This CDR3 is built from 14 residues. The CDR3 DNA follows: TGTGCCAGCTTACCCATCTATAGCAATCAGCCCCAGCATTTT. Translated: CASLPIYSNQPQHF.

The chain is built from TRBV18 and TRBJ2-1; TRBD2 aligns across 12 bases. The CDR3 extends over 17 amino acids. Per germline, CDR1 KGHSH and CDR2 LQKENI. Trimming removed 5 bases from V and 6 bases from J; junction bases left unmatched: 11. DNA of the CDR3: TGTGCCAGCTCAACGGCTAGCGGGGGGGGCCCGGGCAATGAGCAGTTCTTC. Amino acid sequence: CASSTASGGGPGNEQFF.

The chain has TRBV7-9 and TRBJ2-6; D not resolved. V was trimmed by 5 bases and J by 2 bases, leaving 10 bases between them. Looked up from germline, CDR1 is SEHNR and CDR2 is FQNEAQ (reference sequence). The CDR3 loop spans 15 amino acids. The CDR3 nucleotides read TGTGCCAGCAGCAAAGGAGAGGCTGGGGCCAACGTCCTGACTTTC. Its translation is CASSKGEAGANVLTF.

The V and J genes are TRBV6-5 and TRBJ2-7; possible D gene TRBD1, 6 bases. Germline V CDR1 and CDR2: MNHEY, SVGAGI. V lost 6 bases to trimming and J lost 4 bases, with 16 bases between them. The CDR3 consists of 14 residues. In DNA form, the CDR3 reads TGTGCCAGCAGCCAGGACAGAGCCCTTTACGAGCAGTACTTC. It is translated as CASSQDRALYEQYF.

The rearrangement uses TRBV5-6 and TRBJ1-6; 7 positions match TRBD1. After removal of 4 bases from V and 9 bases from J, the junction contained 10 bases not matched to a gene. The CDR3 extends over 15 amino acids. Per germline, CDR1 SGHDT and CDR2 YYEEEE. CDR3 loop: CASSHRQGGSSPLHF. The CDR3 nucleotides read TGTGCCAGCAGCCACCGACAGGGTGGGAGTTCACCCCTCCACTTT.

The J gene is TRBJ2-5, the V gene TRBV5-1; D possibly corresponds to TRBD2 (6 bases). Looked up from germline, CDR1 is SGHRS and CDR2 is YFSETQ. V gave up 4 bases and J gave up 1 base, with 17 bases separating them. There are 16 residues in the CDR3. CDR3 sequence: CASSRRPSGSQETQYF. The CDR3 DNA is TGCGCCAGCAGCCGCAGACCGAGCGGGTCCCAAGAGACCCAGTACTTC.

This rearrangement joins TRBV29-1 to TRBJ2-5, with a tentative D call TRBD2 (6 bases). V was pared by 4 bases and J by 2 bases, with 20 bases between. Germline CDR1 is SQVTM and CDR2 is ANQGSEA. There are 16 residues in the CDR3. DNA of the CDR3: TGCAGCGTTGTGAGTCAACCGGGACTTAATCAAGAGACCCAGTACTTC. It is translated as CSVVSQPGLNQETQYF. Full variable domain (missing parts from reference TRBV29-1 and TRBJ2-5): SAVISQKPSRDICQRGTSLTIQCQVDSQVTMMFWYRQQPGQSLTLIATANQGSEATYESGFVIDKFPISRPNLTFSTLTVSNMSPEDSSIYLCSVVSQPGLNQETQYFGPGTRLLVL.

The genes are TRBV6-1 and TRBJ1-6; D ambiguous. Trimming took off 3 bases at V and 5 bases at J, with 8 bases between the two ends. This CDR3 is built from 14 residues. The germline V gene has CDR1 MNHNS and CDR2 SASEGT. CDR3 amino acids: CASSDEHHNSPLHF. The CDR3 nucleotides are TGTGCCAGCAGTGACGAACACCATAATTCACCCCTCCACTTT.

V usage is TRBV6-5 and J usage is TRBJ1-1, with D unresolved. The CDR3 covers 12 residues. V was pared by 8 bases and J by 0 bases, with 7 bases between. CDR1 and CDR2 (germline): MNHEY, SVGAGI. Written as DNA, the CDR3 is TGTGCCAGCTTCCCCTTGAACACTGAAGCTTTCTTT. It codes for CASFPLNTEAFF.

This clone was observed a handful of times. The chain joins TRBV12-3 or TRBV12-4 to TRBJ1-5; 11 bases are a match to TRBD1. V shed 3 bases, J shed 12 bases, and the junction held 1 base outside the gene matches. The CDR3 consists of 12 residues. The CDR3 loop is CASSLGTGGQHF. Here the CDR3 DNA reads TGTGCCAGCAGTTTGGGGACAGGGGGCCAGCATTTT.

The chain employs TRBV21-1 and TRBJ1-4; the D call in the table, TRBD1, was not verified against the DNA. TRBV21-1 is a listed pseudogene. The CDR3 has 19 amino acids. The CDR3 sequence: CASSPNQGQGMRTNEKLFF. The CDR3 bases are TGTGCCAGCAGCCCCAATCAGGGGCAGGGAATGAGGACTAATGAAAAACTGTTTTTT.

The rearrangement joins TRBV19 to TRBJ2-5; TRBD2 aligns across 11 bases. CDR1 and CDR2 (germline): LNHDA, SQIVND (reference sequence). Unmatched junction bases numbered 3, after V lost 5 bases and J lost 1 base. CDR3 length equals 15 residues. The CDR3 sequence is CASSPGLAGQETQYF. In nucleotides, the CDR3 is TGTGCCAGTAGTCCTGGACTAGCGGGCCAAGAGACCCAGTACTTC.

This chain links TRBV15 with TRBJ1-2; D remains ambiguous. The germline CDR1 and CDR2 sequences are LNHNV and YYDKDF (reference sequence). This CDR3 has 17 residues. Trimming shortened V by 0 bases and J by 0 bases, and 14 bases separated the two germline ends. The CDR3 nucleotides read TGTGCCACCAGCAGAGACATGAGGGATCCGACTAACTATGGCTACACCTTC. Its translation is CATSRDMRDPTNYGYTF. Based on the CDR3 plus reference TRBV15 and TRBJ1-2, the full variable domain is DAMVIQNPRYQVTQFGKPVTLSCSQTLNHNVMYWYQQKSSQAPKLLFHYYDKDFNNEADTPDNFQSRRPNTSFCFLDIRSPGLGDTAMYLCATSRDMRDPTNYGYTFGSGTRLTVV.

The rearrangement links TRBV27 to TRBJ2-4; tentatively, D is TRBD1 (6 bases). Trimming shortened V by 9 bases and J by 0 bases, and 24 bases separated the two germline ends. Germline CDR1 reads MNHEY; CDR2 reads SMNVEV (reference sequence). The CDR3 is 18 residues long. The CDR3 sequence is CASSSVGGTHLAKNIQYF. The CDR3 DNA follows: TGTGCCAGTTCCTCCGTAGGGGGTACGCATTTAGCCAAAAACATTCAGTACTTC.

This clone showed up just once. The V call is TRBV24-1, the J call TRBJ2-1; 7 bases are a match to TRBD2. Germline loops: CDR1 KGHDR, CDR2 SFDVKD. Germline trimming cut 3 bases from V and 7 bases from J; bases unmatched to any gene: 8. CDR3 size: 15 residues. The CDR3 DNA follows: TGTGCCACCAGTGATGATGCGGGAGTGCTGAATGAGCAGTTCTTC. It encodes CATSDDAGVLNEQFF.

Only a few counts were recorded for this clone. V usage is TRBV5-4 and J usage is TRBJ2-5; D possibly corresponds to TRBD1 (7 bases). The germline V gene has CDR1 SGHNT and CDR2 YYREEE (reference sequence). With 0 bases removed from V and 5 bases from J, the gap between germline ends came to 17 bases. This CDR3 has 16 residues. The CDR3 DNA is TGTGCCAGCAGCTTGGCCCACAGGGGAGGTACGGAGACCCAGTACTTC. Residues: CASSLAHRGGTETQYF.